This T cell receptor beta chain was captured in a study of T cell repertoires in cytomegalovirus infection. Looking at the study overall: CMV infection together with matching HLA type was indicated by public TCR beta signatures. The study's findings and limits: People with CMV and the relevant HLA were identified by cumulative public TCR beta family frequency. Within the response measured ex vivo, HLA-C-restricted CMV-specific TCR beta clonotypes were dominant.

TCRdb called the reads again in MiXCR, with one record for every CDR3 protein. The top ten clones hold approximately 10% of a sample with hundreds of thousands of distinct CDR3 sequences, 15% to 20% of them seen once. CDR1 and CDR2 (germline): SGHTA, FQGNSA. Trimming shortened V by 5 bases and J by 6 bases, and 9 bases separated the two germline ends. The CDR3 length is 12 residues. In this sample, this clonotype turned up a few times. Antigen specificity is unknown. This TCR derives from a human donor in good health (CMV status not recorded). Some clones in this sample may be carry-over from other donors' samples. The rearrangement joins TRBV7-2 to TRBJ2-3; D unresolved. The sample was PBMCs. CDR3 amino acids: CASSPRWDTQYF. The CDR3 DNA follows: TGTGCCAGCAGCCCCCGGTGGGATACGCAGTATTTT.